This T cell receptor beta chain was observed in a study of blood T cell repertoires in COVID-19. Study context: Samples representing acute and convalescent COVID-19 were sourced from the United States, Italy and Spain.

From germline, CDR1 is SGHRS and CDR2 YFSETQ. The CDR3 has 14 residues. The ends lost 7 bases at V and 5 bases at J; junction bases unmatched: 7. As handled by the study authors: Scientists estimated how many nucleated cells there were by amplifying reference gene primers. Using immunoSEQ multiplex PCR, the repertoire was profiled, and TCRdb retains in-frame clones only, with some absent. The V and J calls and clone size were taken over from that table, and D and trimming were inferred from the DNA. The table lists roughly 200,000 clones, around 85% of them singletons, with roughly 18% in the top ten. In Seattle, patients joined the study during active infection and were tracked longitudinally.

The gene calls are TRBV5-1 and TRBJ2-5, with 11 bases lining up with TRBD1. Sequencing input: peripheral blood. This clonotype was obtained from a person aged 70 to 85 with COVID-19, enrolled during active disease. Written as DNA, the CDR3 is TGCGCCAGCCGGGGGACAGGGGGTGGCGAGACCCAGTACTTC. Its protein product is CASRGTGGGETQYF.